Presented here are 7 T cell receptor beta chains from one specimen sequenced in a study of molecular identifiers for immune sequencing clone quantification. MiXCR was run by TCRdb on the PCR reads, yielding one entry per CDR3 protein. In the table there are roughly 86,000 distinct CDR3 sequences, 15% to 20% of which are singletons. The sequenced sample consisted of naive CD8+ T cells from blood, with Jurkat cell RNA spiked in. Subset described: FACS-sorted CD8+CD4-CCR7+CD45RA+ naive T cells. These TCRs come from a human donor in good health. Some libraries in this study had Jurkat cell RNA spiked in.

This clonotype was observed at least ten times. The rearrangement links TRBV7-2 to TRBJ2-7; D might be TRBD2 (6 bases). The germline gives CDR1 SGHTA, CDR2 FQGNSA. The CDR3 has 17 amino acids. Trimming stripped 4 bases from V and 0 bases from J, with 19 bases between. The CDR3 DNA reads TGTGCCAGCAGCTACCGCCCCCGGGACTCCTACTCCTACGAGCAGTACTTC. Translated: CASSYRPRDSYSYEQYF.

Ten or more counts support this clonotype. The chain combines TRBV12-3 or TRBV12-4 with TRBJ2-7; D may be TRBD2 (6 bases). The CDR3 runs 14 residues. The V and J ends lost 6 bases and 2 bases respectively, with 14 bases between them. The CDR3: CASSLTSYAYEQYF. CDR3 nucleotide sequence: TGTGCCAGCAGCCTGACTAGTTACGCCTACGAGCAGTACTTC.

This clonotype was recorded at least ten times. V is TRBV12-3 or TRBV12-4 and J is TRBJ1-5; D gene unclear. The CDR3 sequence is 14 residues long. Trimming left V 4 bases short and J 3 bases short, with 10 bases between. Here the CDR3 DNA reads TGTGCCAGCAGTTCCGAGCCCTACAATCAGCCCCAGCATTTT. It yields the protein CASSSEPYNQPQHF.

With respect to this clonotype: Just one base apart from a much larger clone, this may be a read error. The conserved phenylalanine or tryptophan normally closing the CDR3 is absent here, so this likely arose from a read error. The V and J genes are TRBV19 and TRBJ1-4; 7 nucleotides align to TRBD1. Germline-derived CDR1 and CDR2 are LNHDA and SQIVND (reference sequence). The CDR3 is 14 amino acids. V shed 8 bases, J shed 8 bases, and the junction held 11 bases outside the gene matches. The DNA for the CDR3 is TGTGCCAGTCGTGACAGGGAATTGAGCGAAAAACTGTTTTCT. Residues: CASRDRELSEKLFS.

In its sample, this clonotype was seen many times. The CDR3 region is CSARDQRGGGMRRSGTDTQYF. DNA for the CDR3: TGCAGTGCTAGAGATCAGCGGGGGGGCGGTATGAGGCGGTCCGGAACAGATACGCAGTATTTT. The rearrangement links TRBV20-1 to TRBJ2-3, with 10 nucleotides matching TRBD2. Germline V CDR1 and CDR2: DFQATT, SNEGSKA (reference sequence). The CDR3 is 21 amino acids. With 0 bases clipped from V and 3 bases from J, the junction kept 21 bases outside the gene matches.

The table lists this clonotype with many counts. The chain joins TRBV30 to TRBJ1-6; a possible D gene is TRBD1 (6 bases). The CDR3 sequence is 13 residues long. Trimming cost V 5 bases and J 10 bases, with 15 bases left between them. Germline V gene data show CDR1 as GTSNPN and CDR2 as SVGIG (reference sequence). In DNA form, the CDR3 reads TGTGCCTGGCATGCAGGGGTTGGCTCACCCCTCCACTTT. This translates into CAWHAGVGSPLHF.

The CDR3 DNA follows: TGTGCCAGCTTGGGCGAAAGCTCCTACGAGCAGTACTTC. Encoded protein: CASLGESSYEQYF. The V and J genes are TRBV28 and TRBJ2-7, with D hard to call. The CDR3 is 13 amino acids. The germline CDR1 and CDR2 sequences are MDHEN and SYDVKM. V was clipped by 8 bases and J by 0 bases, with 11 bases between them. The variable domain in full, completed from reference TRBV28 and TRBJ2-7, reads DVKVTQSSRYLVKRTGEKVFLECVQDMDHENMFWYRQDPGLGLRLIYFSYDVKMKEKGDIPEGYSVSREKKERFSLILESASTNQTSMYLCASLGESSYEQYFGPGTRLTVT.